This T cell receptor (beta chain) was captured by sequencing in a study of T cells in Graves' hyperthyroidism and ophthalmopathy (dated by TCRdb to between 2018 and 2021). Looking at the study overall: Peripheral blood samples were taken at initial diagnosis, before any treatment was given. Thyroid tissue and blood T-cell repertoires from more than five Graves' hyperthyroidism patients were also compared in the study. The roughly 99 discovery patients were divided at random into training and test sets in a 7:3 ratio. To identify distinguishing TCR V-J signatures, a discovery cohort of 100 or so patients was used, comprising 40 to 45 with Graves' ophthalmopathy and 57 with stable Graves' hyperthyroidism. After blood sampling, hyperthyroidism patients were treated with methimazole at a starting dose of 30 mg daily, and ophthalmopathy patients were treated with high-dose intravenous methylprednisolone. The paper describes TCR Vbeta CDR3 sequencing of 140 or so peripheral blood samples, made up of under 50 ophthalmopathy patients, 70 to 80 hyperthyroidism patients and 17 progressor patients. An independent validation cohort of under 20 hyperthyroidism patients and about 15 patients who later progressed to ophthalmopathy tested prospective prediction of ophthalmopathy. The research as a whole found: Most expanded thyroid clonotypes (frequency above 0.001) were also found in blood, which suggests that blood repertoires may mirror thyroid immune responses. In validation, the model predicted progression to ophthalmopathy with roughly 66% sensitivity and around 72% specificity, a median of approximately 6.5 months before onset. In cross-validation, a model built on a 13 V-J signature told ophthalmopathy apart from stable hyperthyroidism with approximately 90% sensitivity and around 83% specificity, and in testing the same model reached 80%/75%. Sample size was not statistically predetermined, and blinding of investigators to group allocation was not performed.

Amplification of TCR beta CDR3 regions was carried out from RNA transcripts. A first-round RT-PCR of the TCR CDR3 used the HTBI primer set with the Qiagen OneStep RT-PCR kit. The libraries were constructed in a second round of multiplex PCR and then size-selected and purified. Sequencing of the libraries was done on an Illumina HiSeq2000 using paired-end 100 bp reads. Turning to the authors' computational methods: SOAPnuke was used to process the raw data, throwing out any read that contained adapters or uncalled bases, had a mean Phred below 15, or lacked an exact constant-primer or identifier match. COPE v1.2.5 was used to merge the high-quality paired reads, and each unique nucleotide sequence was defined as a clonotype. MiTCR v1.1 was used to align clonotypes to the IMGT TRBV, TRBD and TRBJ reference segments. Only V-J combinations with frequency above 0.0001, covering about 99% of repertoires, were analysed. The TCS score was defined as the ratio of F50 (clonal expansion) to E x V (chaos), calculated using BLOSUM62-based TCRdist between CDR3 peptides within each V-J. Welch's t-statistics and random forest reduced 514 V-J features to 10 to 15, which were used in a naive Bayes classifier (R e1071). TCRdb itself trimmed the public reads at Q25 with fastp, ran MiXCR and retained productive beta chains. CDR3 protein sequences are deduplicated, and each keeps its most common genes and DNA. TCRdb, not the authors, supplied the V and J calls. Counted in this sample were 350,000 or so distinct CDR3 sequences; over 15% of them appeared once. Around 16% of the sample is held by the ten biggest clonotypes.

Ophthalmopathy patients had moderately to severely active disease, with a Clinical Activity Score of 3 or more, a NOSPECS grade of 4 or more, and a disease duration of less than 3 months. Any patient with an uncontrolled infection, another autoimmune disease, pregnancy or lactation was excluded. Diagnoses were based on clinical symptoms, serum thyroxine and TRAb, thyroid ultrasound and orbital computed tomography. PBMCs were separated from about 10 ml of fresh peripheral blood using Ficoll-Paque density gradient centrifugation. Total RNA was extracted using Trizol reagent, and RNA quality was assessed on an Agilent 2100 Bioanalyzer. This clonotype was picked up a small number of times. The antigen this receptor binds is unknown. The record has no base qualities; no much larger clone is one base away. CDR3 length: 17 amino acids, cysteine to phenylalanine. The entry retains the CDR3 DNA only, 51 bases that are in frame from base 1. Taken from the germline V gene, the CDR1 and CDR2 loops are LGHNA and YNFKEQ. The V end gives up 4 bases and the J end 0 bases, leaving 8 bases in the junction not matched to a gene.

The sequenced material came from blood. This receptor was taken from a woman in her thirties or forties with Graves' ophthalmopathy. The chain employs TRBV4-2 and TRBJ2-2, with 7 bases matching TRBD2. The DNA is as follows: TGTGCCAGCAGCCCGGGGGGTTATCCCGCGAACACCGGGGAGCTGTTTTTT. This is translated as CASSPGGYPANTGELFF.